One sample yielded the 27 T cell receptor beta chains listed below, sequenced in a study of vaccination and CD4 T cells after COVID-19. Described treatment: roughly 10-day PBMC culture with coronavirus spike peptide pools or control peptides (ViraFEST assay). No cognate antigen is known for these TCRs. Cultured CD4+ T cells had their DNA profiled by the Oncomine TCR Beta short-read assay. TCRdb redid the calling of the PCR reads with MiXCR, one entry per CDR3 protein. The table has approximately 13,000 distinct CDR3 sequences, about two fifths seen once; the top ten hold about a fifth. Source: CD4+ T cells from blood, cultured in vitro, taken before SARS-CoV-2 vaccination. Every receptor here comes from a human donor who had recovered from COVID-19.

This clonotype was found a few times. This sequence joins TRBV27 and TRBJ2-3, with D uncertain. V dropped 6 bases and J dropped 6 bases, with 10 bases sitting between them. The CDR3 has 12 residues. Germline loops: CDR1 MNHEY, CDR2 SMNVEV (reference sequence). The CDR3, as DNA: TGTGCCAGCAGCCCGAAGCGCGATACGCAGTATTTT. Amino acids: CASSPKRDTQYF.

This clonotype was seen a few times. This chain uses TRBV27 with TRBJ2-7, with unresolved D. Germline lookup yields CDR1 MNHEY and CDR2 SMNVEV (reference sequence). The V end lost 6 bases, the J end lost 4 bases, and 10 bases lay between the germline ends. The CDR3 has 12 residues. The CDR3 DNA reads as TGTGCCAGCAGCCCCTCCGGTTACGAGCAGTACTTC. It codes for CASSPSGYEQYF.

This clonotype was detected only a few times. The gene calls are TRBV20-1 and TRBJ2-5; D perhaps matches TRBD2 (7 bases). The CDR3 runs to 16 residues. Germline CDR1 is DFQATT and CDR2 is SNEGSKA (reference sequence). V was cut by 0 bases and J by 0 bases, with 14 bases left in between. Here the CDR3 reads CSARDFEGGYQETQYF. CDR3 DNA: TGCAGTGCTAGAGATTTCGAGGGGGGGTACCAAGAGACCCAGTACTTC.

This clonotype was observed a few times. V and J are TRBV20-1 and TRBJ1-5, with a possible D match to TRBD1 (6 bases). Germline V gene data show CDR1 as DFQATT and CDR2 as SNEGSKA (reference sequence). The length of the CDR3 is 14 residues. V was pared by 1 base and J by 3 bases, with 10 bases between. CDR3 in amino acids: CSARVTGFNQPQHF. The CDR3, as DNA: TGCAGTGCTAGAGTGACAGGCTTCAATCAGCCCCAGCATTTT.

The chain recombines TRBV6-2 or TRBV6-3 with TRBJ1-2; 7 bases fit TRBD1. The length of the CDR3 is 13 residues. The germline V gene has CDR1 MNHEY and CDR2 SVGEGT. After removal of 6 bases from V and 4 bases from J, the junction contained 5 bases not matched to a gene. The CDR3 sequence: CASSGGQFYGYTF. In nucleotides, the CDR3 is TGTGCCAGCAGCGGGGGACAGTTCTATGGCTACACCTTC.

The chain couples TRBV5-1 to TRBJ1-1, with D possibly TRBD1 on 5 matching bases. Trimming shortened V by 4 bases and J by 5 bases, and 12 bases separated the two germline ends. The CDR3 totals 13 residues. The germline gives CDR1 SGHRS, CDR2 YFSETQ. The DNA of the CDR3 is TGCGCCAGCAGCCTGGGGTGGGGGACTGAAGCTTTCTTT. Protein: CASSLGWGTEAFF.

The chain has TRBV7-6 and TRBJ2-1; 7 bases align to TRBD2. This CDR3 spans 17 amino acids. Trimming took 2 bases from V and 0 from J; bases not matched to a gene: 7. Germline V lookup: CDR1 SGHVS, CDR2 FNYEAQ. This CDR3 reads CASSLMEGGLSYNEQFF. CDR3 in DNA: TGTGCCAGCAGCTTAATGGAGGGAGGGCTCTCCTACAATGAGCAGTTCTTC.

J is TRBJ1-1 and V is TRBV5-4, with D possibly being TRBD1 (5 bases). V lost 0 bases, J lost 0 bases, and 6 bases lay in between. Germline V CDR1 and CDR2: SGHNT, YYREEE (reference sequence). CDR3 length: 14 amino acids. The CDR3 coding sequence is TGTGCCAGCAGCTTGGTAGGGGTGAACACTGAAGCTTTCTTT. Its protein product is CASSLVGVNTEAFF.

The rearrangement joins TRBV6-2 or TRBV6-3 to TRBJ1-5; D remains ambiguous. The CDR3 consists of 15 residues. Looked up from germline, CDR1 is MNHEY and CDR2 is SVGEGT. The V and J ends lost 5 bases and 1 base respectively, with 12 bases between them. CDR3 sequence reads: CASSSMGGSNQPQHF. CDR3 sequence (DNA): TGTGCCAGCAGTAGCATGGGCGGAAGCAATCAGCCCCAGCATTTT.

This clonotype was observed a few times. The CDR3 sequence is CSAGVSYEQYF. In DNA, the CDR3 is TGCAGTGCTGGGGTTTCCTACGAGCAGTACTTC. The J gene is TRBJ2-7, the V gene TRBV20-1; no clear D. The germline CDR1 and CDR2 sequences are DFQATT and SNEGSKA (reference sequence). The CDR3 is 11 amino acids. Trimming stripped 5 bases from V and 1 base from J, with 6 bases between.

This clonotype has just a few counts. The V gene is TRBV7-9, the J gene TRBJ1-1; D perhaps matches TRBD1 (5 bases). V was shortened by 5 bases and J by 6 bases, with 10 bases between the two germline ends. CDR1 SEHNR and CDR2 FQNEAQ come from the germline V gene (reference sequence). The CDR3 contains 12 residues. CDR3 sequence: CASSPDSPEAFF. CDR3 in DNA: TGTGCCAGCAGCCCCGACAGTCCTGAAGCTTTCTTT.

V is TRBV6-1 and J is TRBJ2-1, with 9 bases identical to TRBD1. CDR1 and CDR2 (germline): MNHNS, SASEGT. V trimming: 7 bases; J trimming: 1 base; junction bases outside the gene matches: 5. This CDR3 has 15 amino acids. The CDR3, as DNA: TGTGCCAGCACCGGGGGGACAGGGTCCTACAATGAGCAGTTCTTC. Its protein is CASTGGTGSYNEQFF.

This clonotype was detected only a few times. The chain is built from TRBV27 and TRBJ1-5; D unresolved. V gave up 5 bases and J gave up 0 bases, with 14 bases separating them. Germline CDR1 is MNHEY and CDR2 is SMNVEV (reference sequence). The CDR3 is 16 amino acids. The CDR3 DNA reads TGTGCCAGCAGTGCTAAAGGGCCTTATAGCAATCAGCCCCAGCATTTT. Protein product: CASSAKGPYSNQPQHF.

This clonotype appeared a few times. The CDR3 sequence is CASSPGQGTTSHGYTF. For the CDR3, the DNA is TGTGCCAGCTCACCGGGACAGGGAACAACCTCTCATGGCTACACCTTC. V and J are TRBV18 and TRBJ1-2; the match to TRBD1 covers 9 bases. Germline values: CDR1 KGHSH, CDR2 LQKENI. Trimming removed 3 bases from V and 6 bases from J; junction bases left unmatched: 11. The CDR3 runs 16 residues.

The rearrangement uses TRBV20-1 and TRBJ2-1; perhaps TRBD2 as D (6 bases). Trimming took off 0 bases at V and 4 bases at J, with 10 bases between the two ends. CDR1 is DFQATT, CDR2 SNEGSKA, per germline (reference sequence). This CDR3 spans 14 amino acids. In DNA, the CDR3 is TGCAGTGCTAGAGACCCCCGGGGGTACAATGAGCAGTTCTTC. Its translation is CSARDPRGYNEQFF.

The chain combines TRBV6-1 with TRBJ2-7, with 9 bases identical to TRBD1. The CDR3 is 15 amino acids. Germline loops: CDR1 MNHNS, CDR2 SASEGT. With V trimmed by 0 bases and J by 3 bases, 3 bases remained unmatched. The CDR3 is CASSEAGTGFYEQYF. In DNA, the CDR3 is TGTGCCAGCAGTGAAGCTGGGACAGGGTTCTACGAGCAGTACTTC.

The chain combines TRBV7-2 with TRBJ1-2, with unresolved D. The CDR3 is 11 amino acids. V was trimmed by 5 bases and J by 3 bases, leaving 4 bases between them. The germline CDR1 and CDR2 sequences are SGHTA and FQGNSA. In nucleotides, the CDR3 is TGTGCCAGCAGCGACCACTATGGCTACACCTTC. Translating it yields CASSDHYGYTF.

There are a few counts of this clonotype. This rearrangement joins TRBV6-1 to TRBJ1-2; 7 positions agree with TRBD1. The trim removed 6 bases at V and 0 bases at J, leaving 10 bases unmatched. Germline lookup yields CDR1 MNHNS and CDR2 SASEGT. This CDR3 is built from 16 residues. CDR3 sequence (DNA): TGTGCCAGCAGGGACTTAGGGGGCAGGCCTAACTATGGCTACACCTTC. Its protein product is CASRDLGGRPNYGYTF.

The chain couples TRBV5-6 to TRBJ1-2, with 8 bases matching TRBD1. Germline trimming cut 0 bases from V and 1 base from J; bases unmatched to any gene: 2. CDR1 SGHDT and CDR2 YYEEEE come from the germline V gene. This CDR3 has 15 amino acids. The CDR3 DNA reads TGTGCCAGCAGCTTGGCAGGGGGCCTTAACTATGGCTACACCTTC. The encoded protein is CASSLAGGLNYGYTF.

The chain recombines TRBV20-1 with TRBJ2-1; maybe TRBD2 (5 bases). Germline CDR1 reads DFQATT; CDR2 reads SNEGSKA (reference sequence). The CDR3 extends over 15 amino acids. Deletions cut 2 bases from V and 7 bases from J, with 18 bases between. In nucleotides, the CDR3 is TGCAGTGCTAGATGGTTTTCGCTAGCACCAAATGAGCAGTTCTTC. Its protein is CSARWFSLAPNEQFF.

This clonotype has only one observation. V is TRBV20-1 and J is TRBJ1-1; TRBD1 matches at 8 bases. Trimming cost V 4 bases and J 1 base; bases outside gene matches: 2. The CDR3 runs to 13 residues. Looked up from germline, CDR1 is DFQATT and CDR2 is SNEGSKA (reference sequence). CDR3 nucleotide sequence: TGCAGTGCTACAGGGGGCGCGAACACTGAAGCTTTCTTT. This codes for CSATGGANTEAFF.

The chain employs TRBV4-1 and TRBJ1-3; D ambiguous. V lost 1 base to trimming and J lost 0 bases, with 7 bases between them. The CDR3 is 15 residues long. CDR1 and CDR2 from the germline V gene are MGHRA and YSYEKL. CDR3 residues: CASSQGAGSGNTIYF. Here the CDR3 DNA reads TGCGCCAGCAGCCAAGGAGCAGGCTCTGGAAACACCATATATTTT.

The chain is built from TRBV2 and TRBJ1-5; weak D call: TRBD1 (5 bases). Germline CDR1 SNHLY, CDR2 FYNNEI. The CDR3 contains 13 residues. The V and J ends lost 6 bases and 4 bases respectively, with 10 bases between them. This CDR3 reads CASSGEGNQPQHF. CDR3 DNA sequence: TGTGCCAGCAGCGGGGAGGGGAATCAGCCCCAGCATTTT.

In this sample, this clonotype turned up a few times. The chain is built from TRBV12-3 or TRBV12-4 and TRBJ1-5; no definite D call. The CDR3 extends over 14 amino acids. V was trimmed by 6 bases and J by 2 bases, leaving 11 bases between them. The DNA of the CDR3 is TGTGCCAGCAGGCGAACCGGAGGCAATCAGCCCCAGCATTTT. Its protein product is CASRRTGGNQPQHF.

The chain has TRBV6-2 or TRBV6-3 and TRBJ1-6; 10 bases agree with TRBD1. The CDR3 contains 16 residues. V trimming: 5 bases; J trimming: 8 bases; junction bases outside the gene matches: 9. Germline CDR1 and CDR2: MNHEY and SVGEGT. The CDR3 here is CASSQPGQGRDSPLHF. The CDR3 DNA is TGTGCCAGCAGTCAACCGGGACAGGGGAGGGATTCACCCCTCCACTTT.

The J gene is TRBJ2-5, the V gene TRBV11-2; D gene uncertain. This CDR3 is built from 11 residues. The germline CDR1 and CDR2 sequences are SGHAT and FQNNGV. Trimming stripped 3 bases from V and 1 base from J, with 0 bases between. The CDR3 loop is CASSFQETQYF. In nucleotides, the CDR3 is TGTGCCAGCAGCTTCCAAGAGACCCAGTACTTC.

The CDR3 protein is CASSLGRLAGGPGNEQFF. CDR3 sequence (DNA): TGTGCCAGCAGCTTAGGCCGGCTAGCGGGGGGGCCTGGTAATGAGCAGTTCTTC. This chain joins TRBV7-6 and TRBJ2-1; 12 nucleotides match TRBD2. In germline, CDR1 is SGHVS, CDR2 FNYEAQ. There are 18 residues in the CDR3. Unmatched junction bases numbered 11, after V lost 1 base and J lost 7 bases.